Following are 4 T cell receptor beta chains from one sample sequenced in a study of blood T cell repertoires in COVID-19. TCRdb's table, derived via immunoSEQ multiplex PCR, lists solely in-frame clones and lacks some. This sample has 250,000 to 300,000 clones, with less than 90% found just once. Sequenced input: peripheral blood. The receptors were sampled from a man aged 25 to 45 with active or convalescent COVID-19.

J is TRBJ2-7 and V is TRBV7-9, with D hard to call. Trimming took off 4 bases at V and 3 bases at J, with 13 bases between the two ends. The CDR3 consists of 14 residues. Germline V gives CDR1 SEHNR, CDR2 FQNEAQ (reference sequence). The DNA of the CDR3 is TGTGCCAGCAGCTCGGTTTTTAGAGTCTACGAGCAGTACTTC. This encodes CASSSVFRVYEQYF.

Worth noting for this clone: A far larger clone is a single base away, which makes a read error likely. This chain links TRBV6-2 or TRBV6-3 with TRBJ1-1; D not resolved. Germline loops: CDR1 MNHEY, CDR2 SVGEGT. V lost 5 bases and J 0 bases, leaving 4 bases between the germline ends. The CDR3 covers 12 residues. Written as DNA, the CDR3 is TGTGCCAGCAGTGAGATGAACACTGAAGCTTTCTTT. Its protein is CASSEMNTEAFF.

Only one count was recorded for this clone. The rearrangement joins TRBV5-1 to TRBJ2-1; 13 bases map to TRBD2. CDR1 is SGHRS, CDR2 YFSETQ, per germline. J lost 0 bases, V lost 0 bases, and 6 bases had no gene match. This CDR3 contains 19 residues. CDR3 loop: CASSLGLAGGRSSYNEQFF. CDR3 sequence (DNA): TGCGCCAGCAGCTTGGGACTAGCGGGGGGCCGGAGCTCCTACAATGAGCAGTTCTTC.

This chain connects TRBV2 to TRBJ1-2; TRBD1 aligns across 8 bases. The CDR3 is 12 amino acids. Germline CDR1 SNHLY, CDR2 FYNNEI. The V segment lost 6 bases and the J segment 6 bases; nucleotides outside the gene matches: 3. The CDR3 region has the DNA TGTGCCAGCAGGGTGACAGGGGATGGCTACACCTTC. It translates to CASRVTGDGYTF. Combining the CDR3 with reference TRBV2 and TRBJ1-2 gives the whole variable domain EPEVTQTPSHQVTQMGQEVILRCVPISNHLYFYWYRQILGQKVEFLVSFYNNEISEKSEIFDDQFSVERPDGSNFTLKIRSTKLEDSAMYFCASRVTGDGYTFGSGTRLTVV.